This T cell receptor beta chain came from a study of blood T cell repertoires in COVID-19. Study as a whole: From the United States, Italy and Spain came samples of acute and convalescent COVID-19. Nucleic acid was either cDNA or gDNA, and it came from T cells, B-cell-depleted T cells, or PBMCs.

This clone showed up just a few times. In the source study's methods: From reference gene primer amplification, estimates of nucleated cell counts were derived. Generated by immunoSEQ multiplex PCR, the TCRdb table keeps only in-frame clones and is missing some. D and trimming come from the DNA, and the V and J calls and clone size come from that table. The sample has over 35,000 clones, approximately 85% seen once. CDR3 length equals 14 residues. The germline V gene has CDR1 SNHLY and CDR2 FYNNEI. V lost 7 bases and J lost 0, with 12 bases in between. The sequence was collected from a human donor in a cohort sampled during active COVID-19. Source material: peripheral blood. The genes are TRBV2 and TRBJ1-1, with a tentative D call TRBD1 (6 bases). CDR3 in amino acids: CASIRQAMNTEAFF. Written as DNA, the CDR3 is TGTGCCAGCATCCGACAGGCCATGAACACTGAAGCTTTCTTT.